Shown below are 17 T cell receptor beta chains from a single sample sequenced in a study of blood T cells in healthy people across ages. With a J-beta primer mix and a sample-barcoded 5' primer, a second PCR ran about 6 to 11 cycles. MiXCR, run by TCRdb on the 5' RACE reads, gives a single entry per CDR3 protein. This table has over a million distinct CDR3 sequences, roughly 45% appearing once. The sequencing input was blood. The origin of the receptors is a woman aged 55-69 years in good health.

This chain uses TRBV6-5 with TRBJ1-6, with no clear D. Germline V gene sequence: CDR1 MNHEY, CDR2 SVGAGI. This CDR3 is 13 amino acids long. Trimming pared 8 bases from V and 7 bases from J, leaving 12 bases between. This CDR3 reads CASRQAPNSPLHF. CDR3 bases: TGTGCCAGCCGCCAGGCTCCCAATTCACCCCTCCACTTT.

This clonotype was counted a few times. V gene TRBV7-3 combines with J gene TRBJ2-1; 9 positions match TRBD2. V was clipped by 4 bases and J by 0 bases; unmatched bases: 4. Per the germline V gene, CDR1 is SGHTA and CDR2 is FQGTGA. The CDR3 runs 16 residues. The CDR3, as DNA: TGTGCCAGCAGCTCCCAAGCGGGAGGCTCCTACAATGAGCAGTTCTTC. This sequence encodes CASSSQAGGSYNEQFF.

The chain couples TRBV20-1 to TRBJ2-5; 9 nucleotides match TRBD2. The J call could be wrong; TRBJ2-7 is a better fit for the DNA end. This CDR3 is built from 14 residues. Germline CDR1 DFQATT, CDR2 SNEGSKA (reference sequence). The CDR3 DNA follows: TGCAGTGCCTCTAGCGGGATTGTAGTCCACGAGCAGTACTTC. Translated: CSASSGIVVHEQYF.

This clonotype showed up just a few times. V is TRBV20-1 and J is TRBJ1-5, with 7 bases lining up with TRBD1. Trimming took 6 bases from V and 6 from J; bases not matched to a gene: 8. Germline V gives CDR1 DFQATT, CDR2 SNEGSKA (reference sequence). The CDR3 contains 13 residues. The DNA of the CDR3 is TGCAGTGCCACGACAGGGCAGGCTCAGCCCCAGCATTTT. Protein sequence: CSATTGQAQPQHF.

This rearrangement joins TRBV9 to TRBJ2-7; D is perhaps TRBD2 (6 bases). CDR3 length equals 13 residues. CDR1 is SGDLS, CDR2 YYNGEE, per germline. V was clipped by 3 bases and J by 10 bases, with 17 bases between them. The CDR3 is CASSEGGGSDQYF. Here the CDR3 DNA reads TGTGCCAGCAGCGAAGGTGGAGGGAGTGACCAGTACTTC.

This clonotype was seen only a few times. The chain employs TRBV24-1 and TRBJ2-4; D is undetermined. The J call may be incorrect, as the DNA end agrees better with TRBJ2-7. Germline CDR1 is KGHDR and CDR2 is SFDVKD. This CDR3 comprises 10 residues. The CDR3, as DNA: TGTGCCACCAGACACTCCGAGCAGTACTTC. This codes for CATRHSEQYF.

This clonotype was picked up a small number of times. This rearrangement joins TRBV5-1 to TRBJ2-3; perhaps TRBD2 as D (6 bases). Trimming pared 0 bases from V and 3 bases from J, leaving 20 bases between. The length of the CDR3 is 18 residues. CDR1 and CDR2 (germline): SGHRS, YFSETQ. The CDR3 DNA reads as TGCGCCAGCAGCTTGGAGGGGAGGCAGCGAGCCCCGACAGATACGCAGTATTTT. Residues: CASSLEGRQRAPTDTQYF.

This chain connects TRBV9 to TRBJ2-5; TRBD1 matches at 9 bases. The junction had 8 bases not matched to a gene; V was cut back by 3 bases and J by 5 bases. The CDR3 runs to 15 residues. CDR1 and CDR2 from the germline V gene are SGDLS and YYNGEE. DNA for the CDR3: TGTGCCAGCAGCGCCTCACAGGGGGCGCGGGAGACCCAGTACTTC. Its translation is CASSASQGARETQYF.

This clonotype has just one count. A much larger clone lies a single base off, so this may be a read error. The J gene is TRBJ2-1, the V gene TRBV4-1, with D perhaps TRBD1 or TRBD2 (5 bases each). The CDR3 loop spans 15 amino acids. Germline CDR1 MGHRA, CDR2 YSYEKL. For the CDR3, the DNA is TGCTCCAGCAGCTCTCTCGACGGGGCTTACAATGAGCAGTTCTTC. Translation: CSSSSLDGAYNEQFF.

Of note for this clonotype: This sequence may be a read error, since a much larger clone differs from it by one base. The CDR3 reads CSVIRSQETQYF. CDR3 in DNA: TGCAGCGTGATCAGGAGCCAAGAGACCCAGTACTTC. The V call is TRBV29-1, the J call TRBJ2-5; no clear D gene. V was cut by 6 bases and J by 1 base, with 9 bases left in between. Germline V lookup: CDR1 SQVTM, CDR2 ANQGSEA. The length of the CDR3 is 12 residues.

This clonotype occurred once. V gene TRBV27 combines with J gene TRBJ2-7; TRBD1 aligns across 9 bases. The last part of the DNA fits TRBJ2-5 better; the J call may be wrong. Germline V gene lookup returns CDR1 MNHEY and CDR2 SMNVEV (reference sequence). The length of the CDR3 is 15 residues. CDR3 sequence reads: CASRGTGSKLETQYF. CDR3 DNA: TGTGCCAGCAGGGGGACAGGGAGCAAATTAGAGACCCAGTACTTC.

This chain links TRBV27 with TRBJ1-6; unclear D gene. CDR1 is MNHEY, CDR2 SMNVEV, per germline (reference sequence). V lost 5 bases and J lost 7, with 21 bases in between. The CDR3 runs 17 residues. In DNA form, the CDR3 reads TGTGCCAGCAGTACCGGACCGGTCGTGGGTTCAAATTCACCCCTCCACTTT. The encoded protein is CASSTGPVVGSNSPLHF.

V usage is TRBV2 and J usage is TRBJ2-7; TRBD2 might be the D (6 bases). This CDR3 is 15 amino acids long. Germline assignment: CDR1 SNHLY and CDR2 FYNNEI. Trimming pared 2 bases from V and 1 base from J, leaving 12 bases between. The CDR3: CASSERLAISYEQYF. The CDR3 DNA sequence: TGTGCCAGCAGTGAAAGGCTAGCGATTTCCTACGAGCAGTACTTC.

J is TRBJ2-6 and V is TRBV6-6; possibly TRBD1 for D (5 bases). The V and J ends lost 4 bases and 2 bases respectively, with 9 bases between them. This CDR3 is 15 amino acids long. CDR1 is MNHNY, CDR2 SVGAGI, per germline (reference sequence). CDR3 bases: TGTGCCAGCAGTTCTAACAGGCCTGGGGCCAACGTCCTGACTTTC. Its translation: CASSSNRPGANVLTF.

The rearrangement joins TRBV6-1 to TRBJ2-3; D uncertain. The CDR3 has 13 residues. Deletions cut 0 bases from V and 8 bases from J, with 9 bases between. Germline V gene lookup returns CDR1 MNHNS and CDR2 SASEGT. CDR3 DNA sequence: TGTGCCAGCAGTGAAGCGCATGAGCGTACGCAGTATTTT. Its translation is CASSEAHERTQYF.

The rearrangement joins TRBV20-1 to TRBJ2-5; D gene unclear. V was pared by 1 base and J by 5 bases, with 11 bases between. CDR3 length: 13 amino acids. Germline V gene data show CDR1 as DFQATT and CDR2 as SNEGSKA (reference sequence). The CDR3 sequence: CSARAQQEETQYF. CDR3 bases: TGCAGTGCTAGAGCGCAGCAGGAGGAGACCCAGTACTTC.

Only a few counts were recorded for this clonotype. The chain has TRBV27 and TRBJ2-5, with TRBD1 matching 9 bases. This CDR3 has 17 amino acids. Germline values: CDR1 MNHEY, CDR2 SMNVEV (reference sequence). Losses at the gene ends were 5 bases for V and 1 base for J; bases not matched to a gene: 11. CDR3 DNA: TGTGCCAGCAGTCCCGCGTACAGGGGGCCTACCCAAGAGACCCAGTACTTC. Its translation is CASSPAYRGPTQETQYF.